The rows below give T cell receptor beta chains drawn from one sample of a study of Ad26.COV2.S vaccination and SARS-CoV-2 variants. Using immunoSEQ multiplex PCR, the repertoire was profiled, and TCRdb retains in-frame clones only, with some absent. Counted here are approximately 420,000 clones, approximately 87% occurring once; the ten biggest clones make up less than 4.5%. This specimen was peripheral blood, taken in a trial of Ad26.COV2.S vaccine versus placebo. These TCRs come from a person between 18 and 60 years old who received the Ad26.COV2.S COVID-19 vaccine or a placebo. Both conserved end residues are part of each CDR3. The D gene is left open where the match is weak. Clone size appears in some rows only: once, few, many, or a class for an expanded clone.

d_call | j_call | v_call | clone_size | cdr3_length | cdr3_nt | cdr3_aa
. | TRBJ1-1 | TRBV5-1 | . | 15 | TGCGCCAGCAGCTTGGACGACGTCGGGGACACTGAAGCTTTCTTT | CASSLDDVGDTEAFF
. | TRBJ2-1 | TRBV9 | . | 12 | TGTGCCAGCAGCGCGACCCAGACTGAGCAGTTCTTC | CASSATQTEQFF
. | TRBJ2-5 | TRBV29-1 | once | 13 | TGCAGCGTTGAAGAAGGGGTTAGGGAGACCCAGTACTTC | CSVEEGVRETQYF
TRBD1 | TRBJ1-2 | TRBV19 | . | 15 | TGTGCCAGTAGTACTACCGGGACAGTGACGAATGGCTACACCTTC | CASSTTGTVTNGYTF
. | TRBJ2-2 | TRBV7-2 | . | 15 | TGTGCCAGCAGCTTAATCATTGGGGGGATCGGGGAGCTGTTTTTT | CASSLIIGGIGELFF
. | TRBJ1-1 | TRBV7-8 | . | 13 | TGTGCCAGCAGCCTCGACAGGACCACTGAAGCTTTCTTT | CASSLDRTTEAFF
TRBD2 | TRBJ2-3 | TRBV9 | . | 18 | TGTGCCAGCAGCTCCCGGGTAGCGGGGGGACTCGGCACAGATACGCAGTATTTT | CASSSRVAGGLGTDTQYF
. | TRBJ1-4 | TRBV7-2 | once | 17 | TGTGCCAGCAGCCCAAGGGGGACGGGGGCTGGGGGCGAAAAACTGTTTTTT | CASSPRGTGAGGEKLFF
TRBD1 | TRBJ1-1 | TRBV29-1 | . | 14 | TGCAGCGCGTCAACAGGGGGCCAGGACACTGAAGCTTTCTTT | CSASTGGQDTEAFF
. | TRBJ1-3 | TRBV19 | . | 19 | TGTGCCAGTAGAGCCCGGGACCCCCAGGCCTACAGAGGTGGAAACACCATATATTTT | CASRARDPQAYRGGNTIYF
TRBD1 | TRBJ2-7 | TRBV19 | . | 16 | TGTGCCAGTAGTGGTCCGGGACAGGGCATCTTCTACGAGCAGTACTTC | CASSGPGQGIFYEQYF
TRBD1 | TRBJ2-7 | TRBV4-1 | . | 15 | TGCGCCAGCAGCCAGATAAACAGGGGAACCTACGAGCAGTACTTC | CASSQINRGTYEQYF
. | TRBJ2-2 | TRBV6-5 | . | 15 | TGTGCCAGCAGTTCCTCGGGGCGAGACACCGGGGAGCTGTTTTTT | CASSSSGRDTGELFF
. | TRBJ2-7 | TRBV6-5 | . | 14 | TGTGCCAGCCGGCCCCGAGGAGCCAGTTACGAGCAGTACTTC | CASRPRGASYEQYF
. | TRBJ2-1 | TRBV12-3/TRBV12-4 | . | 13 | TGTGCCAGCAGTTTAAAGGTCCTTAATGAGCAGTTCTTC | CASSLKVLNEQFF
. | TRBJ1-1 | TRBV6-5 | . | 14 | TGTGCCAGCAAGACGGGGCAGTTGAACACTGAAGCTTTCTTT | CASKTGQLNTEAFF
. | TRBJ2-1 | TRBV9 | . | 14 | TGTGCCAGCAGCGCCGGGCTACTATACAATGAGCAGTTCTTC | CASSAGLLYNEQFF